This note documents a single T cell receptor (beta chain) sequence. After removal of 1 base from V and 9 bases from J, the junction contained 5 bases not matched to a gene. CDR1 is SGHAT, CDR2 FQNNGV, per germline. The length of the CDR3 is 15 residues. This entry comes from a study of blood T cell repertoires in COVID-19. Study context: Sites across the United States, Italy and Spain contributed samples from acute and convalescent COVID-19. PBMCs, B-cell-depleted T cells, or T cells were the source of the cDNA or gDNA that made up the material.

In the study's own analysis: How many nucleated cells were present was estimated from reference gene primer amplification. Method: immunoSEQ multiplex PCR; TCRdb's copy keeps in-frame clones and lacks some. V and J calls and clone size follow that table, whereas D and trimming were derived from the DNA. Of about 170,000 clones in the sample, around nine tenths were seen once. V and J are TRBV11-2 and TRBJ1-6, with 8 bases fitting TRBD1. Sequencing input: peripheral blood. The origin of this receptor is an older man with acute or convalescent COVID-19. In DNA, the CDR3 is TGTGCCAGCAGCTTAGTGGGGACAGGAGGTTCACCCCTCCACTTT. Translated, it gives CASSLVGTGGSPLHF.